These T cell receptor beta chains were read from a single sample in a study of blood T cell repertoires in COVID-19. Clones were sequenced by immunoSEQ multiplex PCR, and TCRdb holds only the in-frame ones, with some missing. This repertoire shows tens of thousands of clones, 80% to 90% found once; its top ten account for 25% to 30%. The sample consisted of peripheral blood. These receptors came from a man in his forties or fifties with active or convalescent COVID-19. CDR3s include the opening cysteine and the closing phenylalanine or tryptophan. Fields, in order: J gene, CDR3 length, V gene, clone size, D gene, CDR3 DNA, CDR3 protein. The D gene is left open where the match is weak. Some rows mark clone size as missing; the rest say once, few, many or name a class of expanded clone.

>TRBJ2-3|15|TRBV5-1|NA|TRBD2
TGCGCCAGCGCGGGGCTAGCGGAGAGCACAGATACGCAGTATTTT
CASAGLAESTDTQYF
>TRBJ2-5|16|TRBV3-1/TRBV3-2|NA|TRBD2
TGTGCCAGCAGCCAGGGGACTAGCGGGGTCCAAGAGACCCAGTACTTC
CASSQGTSGVQETQYF
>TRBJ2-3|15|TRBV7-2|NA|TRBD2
TGTGCCAGCAGCTTAGGACTAGCGGATACAGATACGCAGTATTTT
CASSLGLADTDTQYF
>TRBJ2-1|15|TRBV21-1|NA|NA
TGTGCCAGCTCAGGACTAGCGGGAGCCTACAATGAGCAGTTCTTC
CASSGLAGAYNEQFF
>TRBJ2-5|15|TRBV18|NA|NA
TGTGCCAGCTCACCATTTGCCAGGGGCCAAGAGACCCAGTACTTC
CASSPFARGQETQYF
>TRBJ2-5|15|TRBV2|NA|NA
TGTGCCAGCAGTGAATTAAGAGCGTACCAAGAGACCCAGTACTTC
CASSELRAYQETQYF
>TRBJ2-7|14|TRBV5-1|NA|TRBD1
TGCGCCAGCAGCCCCCGGACAGGGGAGGGGGAGCAGTACTTC
CASSPRTGEGEQYF
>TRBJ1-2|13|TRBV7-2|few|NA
TGTGCCAGCAGCTTTACAGGGAATAGTGGCTACACCTTC
CASSFTGNSGYTF
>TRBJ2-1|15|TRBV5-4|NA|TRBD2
TGTGCCAGCACCCCGCTAGCGGGAGTATACAATGAGCAGTTCTTC
CASTPLAGVYNEQFF
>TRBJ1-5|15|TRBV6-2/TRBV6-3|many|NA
TGTGCCAGCAGTTACGCGGGGTTTCGCAATCAGCCCCAGCATTTT
CASSYAGFRNQPQHF
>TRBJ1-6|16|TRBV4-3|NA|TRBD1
TGCGCCAGCAGCCAATTCTATACAGGGGGTAATTCACCCCTCCACTTT
CASSQFYTGGNSPLHF
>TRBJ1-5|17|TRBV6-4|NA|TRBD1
TGTGCCAGCAGTAAAGGACAGGGGGCATACGGCAATCAGCCCCAGCATTTT
CASSKGQGAYGNQPQHF
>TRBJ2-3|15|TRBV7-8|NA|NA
TGTGCCAGCAGCCCATGGGGGGGGCGCACAGATACGCAGTATTTT
CASSPWGGRTDTQYF
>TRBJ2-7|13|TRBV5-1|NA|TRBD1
TGCGCCAGCAGCTTGGAGGGGGCGAGGGAGCAGTACTTC
CASSLEGAREQYF
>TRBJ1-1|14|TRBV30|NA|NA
TGTGCCTGGAGTATAGAGGAGGGTGGCACTGAAGCTTTCTTT
CAWSIEEGGTEAFF
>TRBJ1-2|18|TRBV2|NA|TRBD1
TGTGCCAGCAGTGAACTCAACCGCTGGACAGGACGAATCTATGGCTACACCTTC
CASSELNRWTGRIYGYTF
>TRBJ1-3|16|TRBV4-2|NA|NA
TGTGCCAGCAGCCAAAATTTGGCCAGGGCTGGAAACACCATATATTTT
CASSQNLARAGNTIYF